This TCR beta chain stems from a study of shared clonotypes between healthy human individuals. Overall study: The donor group consisted of two women and a few men, aged 18 to 49. Each donor contributed plates that comprised three CD4 naive, three CD4 memory, two CD8 naive and one CD8 memory. Study-wide results and caveats: An effect of sequencing depth on clonotype sharing among donors was expected.

The germline CDR1 and CDR2 sequences are SGHNT and YYREEE (reference sequence). This CDR3 spans 16 amino acids. The ends were cut back, 0 bases at V and 10 bases at J, with 20 bases in the middle. This clone was detected only once. The antigen is unknown. Sequencing was performed with immunoSEQ multiplex PCR; in TCRdb, only in-frame clones are kept and a portion is missing. The sample lists 2 million to 3 million clones, 90% to 95% seen once, with about 0.38% in the top ten. CD4+ cell separation produced CD45RA+ naive and CD45RA-negative memory subsets. The chain couples TRBV5-4 to TRBJ2-1, with D possibly called TRBD1 or TRBD2 (6 bases each). The sequence was obtained from a man between 18 and 29 years old in good health. Some clones in this sample may be carry-over from other donors' samples. Sequenced sample: naive CD4+ T cells from PBMCs. Subset noted: CD45RA+ positively selected. This CDR3 is CASSLAGVVGGQEQFF. CDR3 nucleotides: TGTGCCAGCAGCTTGGCGGGGGTCGTCGGGGGCCAAGAGCAGTTCTTC.